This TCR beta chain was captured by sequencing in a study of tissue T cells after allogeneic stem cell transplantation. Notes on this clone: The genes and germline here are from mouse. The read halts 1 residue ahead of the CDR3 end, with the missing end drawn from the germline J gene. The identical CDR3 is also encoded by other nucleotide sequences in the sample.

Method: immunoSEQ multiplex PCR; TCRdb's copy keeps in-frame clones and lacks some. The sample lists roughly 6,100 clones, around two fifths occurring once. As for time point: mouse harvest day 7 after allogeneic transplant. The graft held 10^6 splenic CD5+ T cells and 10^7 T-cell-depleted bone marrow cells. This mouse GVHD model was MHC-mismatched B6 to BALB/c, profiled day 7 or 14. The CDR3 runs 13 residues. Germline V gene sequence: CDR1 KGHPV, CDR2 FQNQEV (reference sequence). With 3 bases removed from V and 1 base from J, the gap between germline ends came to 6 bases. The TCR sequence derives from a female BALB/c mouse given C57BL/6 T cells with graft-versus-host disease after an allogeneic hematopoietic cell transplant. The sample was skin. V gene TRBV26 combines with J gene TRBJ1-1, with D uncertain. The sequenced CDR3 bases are TGTGCCAGCAGTCTCGGGGAAAACACAGAAGTCTTC. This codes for CASSLGENTEVF. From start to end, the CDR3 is CASSLGENTEVFF.